A selection of T cell receptor beta chains follows, all from one sample in a study of PD-1 blockade in classical Hodgkin lymphoma. Generated by immunoSEQ multiplex PCR, the TCRdb table keeps only in-frame clones and is missing some. The sample shows about 60,000 clones, about 89% of them seen only once. The sample in question was peripheral blood mononuclear cells (PBMCs), obtained before the fourth cycle of nivolumab. The source is a human donor with classical Hodgkin lymphoma. Both conserved end residues are part of each CDR3. The order of the fields is D gene, J gene, clone size, V gene, CDR3 DNA, CDR3 protein. D genes are given only for firm matches. Expanded clones are given a class, and other clones once, few, many or no size at all.

- | TRBJ2-7 | - | TRBV18 | TGTGCCAGCTCCTCTGGCTACGAGCAGTACTTC | CASSSGYEQYF
- | TRBJ1-1 | - | TRBV13 | TGTGCCAGCGTAAGCGGGAACACTGAAGCTTTCTTT | CASVSGNTEAFF
TRBD1 | TRBJ2-1 | - | TRBV18 | TGTGCCAGCTCGCCAGACAGGGATGAGCAGTTCTTC | CASSPDRDEQFF
- | TRBJ2-7 | - | TRBV5-1 | TGCGCCAGCAGCTTGGGAGGGGGGGATTCCTACGAGCAGTACTTC | CASSLGGGDSYEQYF
- | TRBJ2-5 | - | TRBV19 | TGTGCCAGTAGTAGGAGTGGTCAAGAGACCCAGTACTTC | CASSRSGQETQYF
TRBD2 | TRBJ2-1 | - | TRBV6-5 | TGTGCCAGCAGTTGGGGGGGGGAGCAGTTCTTC | CASSWGGEQFF
- | TRBJ1-1 | - | TRBV6-1 | TGTGCCAGCAGTGAAGATGACCAAGCTTTCTTT | CASSEDDQAFF
TRBD1 | TRBJ1-1 | - | TRBV4-1 | TGCGCCAGCAGCCAAGATCCCACAGGGGACACTGAAGCTTTCTTT | CASSQDPTGDTEAFF
- | TRBJ2-2 | - | TRBV10-2 | TGCGCCAGCAGTGATAACAAGGGGAGGTCGACCGGGGAGCTGTTTTTT | CASSDNKGRSTGELFF
- | TRBJ1-1 | - | TRBV27 | TGTGCCAGCAAAAGGGGAGGGGAGGGTCCTGAAGCTTTCTTT | CASKRGGEGPEAFF
- | TRBJ1-1 | - | TRBV5-1 | TGCGCCAGCATAAGTAGTACAGGGAGTGGAACTGAAGCTTTCTTT | CASISSTGSGTEAFF
- | TRBJ2-7 | - | TRBV6-1 | TGTGCCAGCAGTGCTGGGACTTCCCCCTACGAGCAGTACTTC | CASSAGTSPYEQYF
- | TRBJ1-2 | - | TRBV5-6 | TGTGCCAGCAGCGGGGGGGCCAATAACTATGGCTACACCTTC | CASSGGANNYGYTF
- | TRBJ2-2 | once | TRBV5-1 | TGCGCCAGCAGCTTGGGGCTAAGGACCGGGGAGCTGTTTTTT | CASSLGLRTGELFF
- | TRBJ1-6 | few | TRBV4-1 | TGCGCCAGCAGCCTCCTCAGCTCCTATAATTCACCCCTCCACTTT | CASSLLSSYNSPLHF
- | TRBJ1-2 | - | TRBV18 | TGTGCCAGCTCACCAGCCGGAAGCCTCAGGGTACTGGGGGAATATGGCTACACCTTC | CASSPAGSLRVLGEYGYTF
TRBD1 | TRBJ1-1 | - | TRBV5-4 | TGTGCCAGCAGCTCCTGGACAGGGTATTTGACTGAAGCTTTCTTT | CASSSWTGYLTEAFF
- | TRBJ1-6 | - | TRBV14 | TGTGCCAGCAGCCAAGATTTGGGGTATTCACCCCTCCACTTT | CASSQDLGYSPLHF
- | TRBJ1-2 | - | TRBV6-5 | TGTGCCAGCAGTTACACATACGAGGGTATATATGGCTACACCTTC | CASSYTYEGIYGYTF
- | TRBJ1-2 | - | TRBV6-1 | TGTGCCAGCAGTGAAGACGAGACCGCAGTAGCTAACTATGGCTACACCTTC | CASSEDETAVANYGYTF
- | TRBJ2-5 | - | TRBV7-2 | TGTGCCAGCAGCTTTAGTGGCAGAGACTTATGGGAGACCCAGTACTTC | CASSFSGRDLWETQYF
- | TRBJ1-3 | - | TRBV25-1 | TGTGCCAGCAGTGAAGGCACCAGCTCTGGAAACACCATATATTTT | CASSEGTSSGNTIYF
- | TRBJ1-2 | - | TRBV9 | TGTGCCAGCAGCGTACGTCCAGGCCCCCGTCCCTATGGCTACACCTTC | CASSVRPGPRPYGYTF
TRBD2 | TRBJ2-7 | - | TRBV29-1 | TGCAGCGTTGGCTGGCGGGGGAGCTCCTACGAGCAGTACTTC | CSVGWRGSSYEQYF
TRBD1 | TRBJ2-3 | - | TRBV5-6 | TGTGCCAGCAGCTTGAGTGGACAGGGGACAGATACGCAGTATTTT | CASSLSGQGTDTQYF
- | TRBJ1-2 | - | TRBV2 | TGTGCCAGACCGAGTGGGGTGGAGGGCTACACCTTC | CARPSGVEGYTF
- | TRBJ1-6 | - | TRBV28 | TGTGCCAGCAGTTTACGGGCCCCCGAGGGTCCCCTCCACTTT | CASSLRAPEGPLHF
- | TRBJ1-2 | - | TRBV6-1 | TGTGCCAGCAGTCCCGATCTGGTTGTCAACTATGGCTACACCTTC | CASSPDLVVNYGYTF
TRBD1 | TRBJ2-7 | - | TRBV2 | TGTGCCAGCGGGGAACAGGGGGTCTTGAACGAGCAGTACTTC | CASGEQGVLNEQYF
- | TRBJ2-4 | - | TRBV23-1 | TGCGCCAGCAAGGGGTGGCAGGGCCTAGCCAAAAACATTCAGTACTTC | CASKGWQGLAKNIQYF
- | TRBJ1-1 | once | TRBV21-1 | TGTGCCAGCAGCAAAGTCGGGTCCCCCATTAACACTGAAGCTTTCTTT | CASSKVGSPINTEAFF
- | TRBJ2-1 | once | TRBV5-1 | TGCGCCAGCAGCCCAGGGGGGATAGGAACCGGCAATGAGCAGTTCTTC | CASSPGGIGTGNEQFF
- | TRBJ2-3 | - | TRBV30 | TGTGCCTCGTCAATGGGCACAGATACGCAGTATTTT | CASSMGTDTQYF
- | TRBJ1-2 | - | TRBV5-5 | TGTGCCAGCAGCTTGGGCGCACCCCCCGACTACACCTTC | CASSLGAPPDYTF
- | TRBJ2-1 | - | TRBV28 | TGTGCCAGCACCATGGGGCTAGCACGGCCTATAAGTTCCTATGAGCAGTTCTTC | CASTMGLARPISSYEQFF
- | TRBJ1-5 | once | TRBV6-6 | TGTGCCAGCAGTTACTCGGGAGGGAGTAGCAATCAGCCCCAGCATTTT | CASSYSGGSSNQPQHF
TRBD1 | TRBJ2-5 | - | TRBV19 | TGTGCCAGTAGTATACGGGACAGGGGTGGAGAGACCCAGTACTTC | CASSIRDRGGETQYF
TRBD2 | TRBJ2-3 | - | TRBV13 | TGTGCCAGCAGCTTGGGGACTAGTACGAATTCGCAGTATTTT | CASSLGTSTNSQYF
- | TRBJ1-3 | once | TRBV5-4 | TGTGCCAGCAGCTTGGGGGGGACTGGAAACACCATATATTTT | CASSLGGTGNTIYF
- | TRBJ2-6 | - | TRBV4-1 | TGCGCCAGCAGCCAAGTTGGGGCCAACGTCCTGACTTTC | CASSQVGANVLTF
TRBD2 | TRBJ2-3 | once | TRBV6-5 | TGTGCCAGCCGGACTAGCGGGGGTCGCACAGATACGCAGTATTTT | CASRTSGGRTDTQYF
- | TRBJ2-1 | - | TRBV13 | TGTGCCAGCAGCTTTGCCTTAGTCCTCCACCCGAATGAGCAGTTCTTC | CASSFALVLHPNEQFF
- | TRBJ2-5 | - | TRBV5-4 | TGTGCCAGCAGCTTGACAGGGCGAGGTACTCAAGAGACCCAGTACTTC | CASSLTGRGTQETQYF
TRBD1 | TRBJ1-4 | - | TRBV15 | TGTGCCACCAGCAGGGACAGGGCCGGTGAAAAACTGTTTTTT | CATSRDRAGEKLFF
- | TRBJ2-3 | - | TRBV7-2 | TGTGCCAGCAGCCCCGGGGTTTCCACAGATACGCAGTATTTT | CASSPGVSTDTQYF
- | TRBJ2-2 | - | TRBV30 | TGTGCCTGGAGTGTGATTGACACCGGGGAGCTGTTTTTT | CAWSVIDTGELFF
TRBD1 | TRBJ2-3 | once | TRBV6-6 | TGTGCCAGCAGTGGACAGGGACACACTAGCACAGATACGCAGTATTTT | CASSGQGHTSTDTQYF
- | TRBJ2-2 | - | TRBV7-8 | TGTGCCAGCAGCTTACCCGGGAGATTTACAGGGAACACCGGGGAGCTGTTTTTT | CASSLPGRFTGNTGELFF
- | TRBJ2-1 | - | TRBV27 | TGTGCCAGCAGTTTAGGTATGATCTCCTACAATGAGCAGTTCTTC | CASSLGMISYNEQFF
- | TRBJ1-1 | - | TRBV5-1 | TGCGCCAGCAGCCCGGGGAACACTGAAGCTTTCTTT | CASSPGNTEAFF
- | TRBJ1-5 | - | TRBV28 | TGTGCCAGCGGTCAGCCCCAGCATTTT | CASGQPQHF